This record concerns one TCR beta chain sequence. Its antigen is unidentified. Indicated treatment: some 19 received Ad26.COV2.S at low or high dose, single or two shots; roughly five received placebo; per-sample allocation not given. Day 63 following the first vaccine or placebo injection was when the samples were taken. The data were obtained in a study of Ad26.COV2.S vaccination and SARS-CoV-2 variants. Study overall: Donor was assigned to the Ad26.COV2.S arm of trial COV1001. Dosing was one shot or two shots 56 days apart.

Study-level findings and limits: Vaccine recipients and placebo recipients showed similar non-spike TCR breadth. Responses of T cells in total may have been underestimated by the TCR breadth and depth analyses.

Only in-frame clones appear in the TCRdb table, and some are missing; sequencing was by immunoSEQ multiplex PCR. The sample shows about 500,000 clones, approximately 90% of them seen only once. CDR1 is LNHDA, CDR2 SQIVND, per germline (reference sequence). The CDR3 loop spans 15 amino acids. The V segment lost 1 base and the J segment 9 bases; nucleotides outside the gene matches: 5. The source was peripheral blood, collected in a trial of Ad26.COV2.S vaccine versus placebo. The clonotype comes from a person between 18 and 65 years old who received the Ad26.COV2.S COVID-19 vaccine or a placebo. This chain connects TRBV19 to TRBJ1-6, with 8 bases aligning to TRBD1. CDR3 sequence reads: CASSIAHRGASPLHF. CDR3 bases: TGTGCCAGTAGTATAGCCCACAGGGGGGCTTCACCCCTCCACTTT.